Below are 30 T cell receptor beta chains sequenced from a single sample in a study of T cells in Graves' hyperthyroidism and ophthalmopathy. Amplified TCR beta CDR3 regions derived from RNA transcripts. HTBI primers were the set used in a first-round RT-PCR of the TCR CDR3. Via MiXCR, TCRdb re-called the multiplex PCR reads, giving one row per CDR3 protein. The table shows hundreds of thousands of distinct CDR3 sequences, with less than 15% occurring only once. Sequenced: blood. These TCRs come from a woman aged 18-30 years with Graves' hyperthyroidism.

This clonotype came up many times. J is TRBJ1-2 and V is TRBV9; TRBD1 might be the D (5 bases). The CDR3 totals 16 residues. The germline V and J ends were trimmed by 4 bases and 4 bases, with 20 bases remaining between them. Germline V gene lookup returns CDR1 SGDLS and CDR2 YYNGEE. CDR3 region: CASSLDSPNVGYGYTF. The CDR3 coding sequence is TGTGCCAGCAGCCTCGACAGCCCCAACGTGGGCTATGGCTACACCTTC.

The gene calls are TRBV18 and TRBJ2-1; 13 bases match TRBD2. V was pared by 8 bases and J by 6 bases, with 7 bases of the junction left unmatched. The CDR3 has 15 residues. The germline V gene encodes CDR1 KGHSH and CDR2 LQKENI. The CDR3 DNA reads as TGTGCCAGCAGCCGAGGGACTAGCGGGGTCAATGAGCAGTTCTTC. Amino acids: CASSRGTSGVNEQFF.

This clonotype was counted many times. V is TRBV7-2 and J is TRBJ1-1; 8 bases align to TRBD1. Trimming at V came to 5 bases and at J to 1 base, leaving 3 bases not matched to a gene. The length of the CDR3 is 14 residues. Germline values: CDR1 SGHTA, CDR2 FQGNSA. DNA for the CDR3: TGTGCCAGCAGCCCAGACAGGGGGAACACTGAAGCTTTCTTT. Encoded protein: CASSPDRGNTEAFF.

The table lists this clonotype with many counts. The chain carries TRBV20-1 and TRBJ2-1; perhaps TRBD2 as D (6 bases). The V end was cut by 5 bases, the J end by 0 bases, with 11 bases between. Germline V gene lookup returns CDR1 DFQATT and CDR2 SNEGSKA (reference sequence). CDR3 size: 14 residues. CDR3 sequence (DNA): TGCAGTGCTGAGGGACTCTACTCCTACAATGAGCAGTTCTTC. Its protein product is CSAEGLYSYNEQFF.

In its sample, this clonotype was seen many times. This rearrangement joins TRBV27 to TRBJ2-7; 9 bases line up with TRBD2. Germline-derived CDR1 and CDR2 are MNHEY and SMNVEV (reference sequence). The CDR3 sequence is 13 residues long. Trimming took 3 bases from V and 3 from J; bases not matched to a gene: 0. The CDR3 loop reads CASSFSGSYEQYF. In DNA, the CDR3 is TGTGCCAGCAGTTTTAGCGGGAGCTACGAGCAGTACTTC.

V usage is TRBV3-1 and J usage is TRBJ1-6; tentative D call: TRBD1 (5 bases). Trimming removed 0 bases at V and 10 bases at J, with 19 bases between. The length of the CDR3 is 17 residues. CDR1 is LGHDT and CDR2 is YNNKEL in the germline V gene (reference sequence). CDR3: CASSQEDGGVLNSPLHF. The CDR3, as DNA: TGTGCCAGCAGCCAAGAGGACGGGGGGGTTCTAAACTCACCCCTCCACTTT.

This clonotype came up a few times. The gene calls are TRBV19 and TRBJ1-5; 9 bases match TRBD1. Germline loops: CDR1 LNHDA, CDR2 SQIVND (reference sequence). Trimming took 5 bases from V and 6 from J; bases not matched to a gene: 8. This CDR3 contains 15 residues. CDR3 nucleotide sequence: TGTGCCAGTAGTCGTACCGGGACAGGGATTCAGCCCCAGCATTTT. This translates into CASSRTGTGIQPQHF. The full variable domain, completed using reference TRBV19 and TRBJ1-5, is DGGITQSPKYLFRKEGQNVTLSCEQNLNHDAMYWYRQDPGQGLRLIYYSQIVNDFQKGDIAEGYSVSREKKESFPLTVTSAQKNPTAFYLCASSRTGTGIQPQHFGDGTRLSIL.

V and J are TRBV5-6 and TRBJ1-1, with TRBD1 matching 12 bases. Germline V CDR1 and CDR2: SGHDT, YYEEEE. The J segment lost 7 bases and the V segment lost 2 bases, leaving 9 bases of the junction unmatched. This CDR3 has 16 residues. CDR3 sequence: CASSFGTGGLMNEAFF. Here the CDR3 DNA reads TGTGCCAGCAGCTTTGGGACAGGGGGCCTTATGAATGAAGCTTTCTTT.

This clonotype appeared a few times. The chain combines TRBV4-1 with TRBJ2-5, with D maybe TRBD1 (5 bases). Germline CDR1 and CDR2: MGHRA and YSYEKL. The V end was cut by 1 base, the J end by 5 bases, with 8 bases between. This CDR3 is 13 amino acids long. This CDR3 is CASSQVGDETQYF. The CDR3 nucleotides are TGCGCCAGCAGCCAAGTAGGGGATGAGACCCAGTACTTC.

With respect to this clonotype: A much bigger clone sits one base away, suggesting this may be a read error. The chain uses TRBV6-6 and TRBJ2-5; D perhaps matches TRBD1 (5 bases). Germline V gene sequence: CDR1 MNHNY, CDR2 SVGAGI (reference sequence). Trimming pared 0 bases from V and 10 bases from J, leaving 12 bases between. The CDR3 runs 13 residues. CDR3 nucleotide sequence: TGTGCCAGCAGTTACTCGACAGCCCTGGTCCAGTACTTC. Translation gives CASSYSTALVQYF.

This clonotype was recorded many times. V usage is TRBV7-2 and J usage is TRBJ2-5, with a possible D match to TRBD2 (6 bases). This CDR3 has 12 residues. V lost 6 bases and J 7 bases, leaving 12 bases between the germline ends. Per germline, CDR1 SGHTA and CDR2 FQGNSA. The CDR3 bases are TGTGCCAGCAGTTCATACGGGGGGACCCAGTACTTC. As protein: CASSSYGGTQYF.

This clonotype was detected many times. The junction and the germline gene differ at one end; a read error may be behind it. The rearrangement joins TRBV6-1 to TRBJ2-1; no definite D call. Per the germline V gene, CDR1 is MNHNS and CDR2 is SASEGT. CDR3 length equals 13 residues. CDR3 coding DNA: TGTGCCAGCAGTGACACCTCCTACGATGAGCAGTTCTTC. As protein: CASSDTSYDEQFF.

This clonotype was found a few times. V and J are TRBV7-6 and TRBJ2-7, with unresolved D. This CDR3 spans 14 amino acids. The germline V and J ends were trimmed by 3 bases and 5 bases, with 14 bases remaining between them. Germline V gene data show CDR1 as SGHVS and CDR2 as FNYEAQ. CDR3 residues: CASSFNSLGHEQYF. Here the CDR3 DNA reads TGTGCCAGCAGCTTTAATAGCTTGGGTCACGAGCAGTACTTC.

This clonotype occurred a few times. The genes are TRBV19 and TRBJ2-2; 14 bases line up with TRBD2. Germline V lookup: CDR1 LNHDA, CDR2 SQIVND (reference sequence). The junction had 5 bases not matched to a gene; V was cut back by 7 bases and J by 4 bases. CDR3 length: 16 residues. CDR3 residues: CASTLTSGGVTGELFF. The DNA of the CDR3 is TGTGCCAGTACCCTGACTAGCGGGGGGGTCACCGGGGAGCTGTTTTTT.

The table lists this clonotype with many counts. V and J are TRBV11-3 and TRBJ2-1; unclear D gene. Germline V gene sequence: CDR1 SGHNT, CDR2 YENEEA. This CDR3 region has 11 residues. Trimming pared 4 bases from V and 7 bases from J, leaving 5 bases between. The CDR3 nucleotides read TGTGCCAGCAGCTCAAAGAATGAGCAGTTCTTC. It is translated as CASSSKNEQFF.

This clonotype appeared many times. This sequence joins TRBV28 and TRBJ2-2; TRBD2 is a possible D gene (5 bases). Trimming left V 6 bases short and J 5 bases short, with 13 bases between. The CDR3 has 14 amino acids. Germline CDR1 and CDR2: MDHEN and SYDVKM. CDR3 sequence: CASSSNPGTGELFF. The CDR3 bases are TGTGCCAGCAGCAGTAACCCGGGGACCGGGGAGCTGTTTTTT.

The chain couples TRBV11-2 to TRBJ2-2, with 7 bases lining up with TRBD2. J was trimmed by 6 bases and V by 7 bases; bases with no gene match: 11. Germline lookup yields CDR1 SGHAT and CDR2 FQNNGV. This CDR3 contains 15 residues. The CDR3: CASTKTLAGAGELFF. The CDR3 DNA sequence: TGTGCCAGCACCAAAACTTTGGCGGGAGCCGGGGAGCTGTTTTTT.

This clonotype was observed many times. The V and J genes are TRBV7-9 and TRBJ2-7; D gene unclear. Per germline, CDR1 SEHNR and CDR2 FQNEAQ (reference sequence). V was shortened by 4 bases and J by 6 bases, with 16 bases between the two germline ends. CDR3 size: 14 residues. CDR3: CASSSTRGIGEQYF. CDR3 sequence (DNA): TGTGCCAGCAGCTCTACAAGAGGAATCGGCGAGCAGTACTTC.

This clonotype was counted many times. CDR3 coding DNA: TGTGCCAGCTCAACACGACTATCCTCCACAGATACGCAGTATTTT. It codes for CASSTRLSSTDTQYF. The rearrangement links TRBV18 to TRBJ2-3; tentative D call: TRBD2 (5 bases). CDR1 KGHSH and CDR2 LQKENI come from the germline V gene. The CDR3 contains 15 residues. The V end was cut by 5 bases, the J end by 2 bases, with 14 bases between.

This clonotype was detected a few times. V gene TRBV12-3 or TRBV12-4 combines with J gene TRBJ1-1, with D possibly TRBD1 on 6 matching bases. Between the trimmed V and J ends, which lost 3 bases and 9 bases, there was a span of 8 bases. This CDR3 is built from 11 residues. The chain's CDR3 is CASSFGGQAFF. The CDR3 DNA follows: TGTGCCAGCAGTTTCGGGGGGCAAGCTTTCTTT.

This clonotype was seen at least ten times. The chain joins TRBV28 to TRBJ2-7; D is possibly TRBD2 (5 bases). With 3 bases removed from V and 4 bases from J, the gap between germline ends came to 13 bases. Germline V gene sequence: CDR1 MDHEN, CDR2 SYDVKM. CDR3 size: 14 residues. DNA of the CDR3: TGTGCCAGCAGTTTTACGACTAAGCTTTACGAGCAGTACTTC. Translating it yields CASSFTTKLYEQYF.

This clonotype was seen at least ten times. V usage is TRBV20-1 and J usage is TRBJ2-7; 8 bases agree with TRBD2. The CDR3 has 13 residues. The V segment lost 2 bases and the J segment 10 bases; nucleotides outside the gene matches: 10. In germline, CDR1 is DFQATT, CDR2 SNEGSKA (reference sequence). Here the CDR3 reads CSARNSGRGDQYF. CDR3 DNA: TGCAGTGCTAGAAACAGCGGGAGAGGCGATCAGTACTTC.

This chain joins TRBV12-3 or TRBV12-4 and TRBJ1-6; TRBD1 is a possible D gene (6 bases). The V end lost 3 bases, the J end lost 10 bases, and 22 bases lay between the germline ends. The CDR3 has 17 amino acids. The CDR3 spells CASSFPFQQGTRSPLHF. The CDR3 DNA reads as TGTGCCAGCAGTTTCCCCTTCCAACAGGGCACGCGGTCACCCCTCCACTTT.

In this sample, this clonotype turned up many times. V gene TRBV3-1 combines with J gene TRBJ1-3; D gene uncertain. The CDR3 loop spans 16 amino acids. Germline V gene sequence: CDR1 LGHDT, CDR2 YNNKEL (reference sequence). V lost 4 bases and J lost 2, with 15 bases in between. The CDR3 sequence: CASSRRRTATGNTIYF. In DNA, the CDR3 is TGTGCCAGCAGCCGTCGTCGGACTGCAACTGGAAACACCATATATTTT. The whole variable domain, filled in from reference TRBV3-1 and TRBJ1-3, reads DTAVSQTPKYLVTQMGNDKSIKCEQNLGHDTMYWYKQDSKKFLKIMFSYNNKELIINETVPNRFSPKSPDKAHLNLHINSLELGDSAVYFCASSRRRTATGNTIYFGEGSWLTVV.

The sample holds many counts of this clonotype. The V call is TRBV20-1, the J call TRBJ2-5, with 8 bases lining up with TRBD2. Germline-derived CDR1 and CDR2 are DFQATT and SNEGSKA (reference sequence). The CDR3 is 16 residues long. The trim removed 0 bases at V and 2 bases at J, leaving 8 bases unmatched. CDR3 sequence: CSARDILAGNQETQYF. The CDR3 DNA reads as TGCAGTGCTAGAGATATCCTAGCGGGCAATCAAGAGACCCAGTACTTC.

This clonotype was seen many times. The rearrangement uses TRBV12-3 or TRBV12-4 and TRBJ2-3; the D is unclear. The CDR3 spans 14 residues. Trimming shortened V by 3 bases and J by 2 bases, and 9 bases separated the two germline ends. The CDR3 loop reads CASSLSISTDTQYF. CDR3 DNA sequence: TGTGCCAGCAGTTTGTCCATCTCCACAGATACGCAGTATTTT.

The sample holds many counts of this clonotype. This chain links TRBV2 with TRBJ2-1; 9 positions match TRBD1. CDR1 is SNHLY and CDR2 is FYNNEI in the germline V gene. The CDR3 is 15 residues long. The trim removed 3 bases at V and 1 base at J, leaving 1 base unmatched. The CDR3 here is CASSEDRGSYNEQFF. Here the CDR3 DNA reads TGTGCCAGCAGTGAGGACAGGGGATCCTACAATGAGCAGTTCTTC. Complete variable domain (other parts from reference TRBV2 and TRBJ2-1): EPEVTQTPSHQVTQMGQEVILRCVPISNHLYFYWYRQILGQKVEFLVSFYNNEISEKSEIFDDQFSVERPDGSNFTLKIRSTKLEDSAMYFCASSEDRGSYNEQFFGPGTRLTVL.

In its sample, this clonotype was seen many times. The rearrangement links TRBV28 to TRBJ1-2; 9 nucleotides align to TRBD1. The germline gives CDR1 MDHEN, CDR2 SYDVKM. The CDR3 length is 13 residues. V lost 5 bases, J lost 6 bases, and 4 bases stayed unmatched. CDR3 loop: CASSRTGGHGYTF. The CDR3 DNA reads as TGTGCCAGCAGTCGTACAGGGGGCCATGGCTACACCTTC.

CDR3 DNA: TGTGCCAGCGGCAGGAAGGATAGCGGGAGAAGGCGCAATGAGCAGTTCTTC. Its protein product is CASGRKDSGRRRNEQFF. The chain combines TRBV7-2 with TRBJ2-1; 9 bases fit TRBD2. Unmatched junction bases numbered 17, after V lost 8 bases and J lost 6 bases. CDR3 length: 17 residues. Germline V gene sequence: CDR1 SGHTA, CDR2 FQGNSA.

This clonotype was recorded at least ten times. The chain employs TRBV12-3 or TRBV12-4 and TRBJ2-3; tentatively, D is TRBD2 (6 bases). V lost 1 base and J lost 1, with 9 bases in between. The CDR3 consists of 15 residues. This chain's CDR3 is CASSLGTGGTDTQYF. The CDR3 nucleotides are TGTGCCAGCAGTTTAGGAACGGGGGGCACAGATACGCAGTATTTT.